This T cell receptor beta chain derives from a study of T cell changes during pregnancy in multiple sclerosis. The germline V gene encodes CDR1 MGHRA and CDR2 YSYEKL. V lost 3 bases to trimming and J lost 2 bases, with 17 bases between them. This CDR3 has 17 amino acids. TCRdb's table, derived via immunoSEQ multiplex PCR, lists solely in-frame clones and lacks some. Of more than 95,000 clones in the sample, roughly 92% were seen once. This TCR derives from a female donor with multiple sclerosis, enrolled in a pregnancy study. V and J are TRBV4-1 and TRBJ2-1; D might be TRBD1 (5 bases). The specimen was peripheral blood, collected after pregnancy. DNA for the CDR3: TGCGCCAGCAGCCAGGTCCTTCACAGGCAAGCCTACAATGAGCAGTTCTTC. It encodes CASSQVLHRQAYNEQFF.